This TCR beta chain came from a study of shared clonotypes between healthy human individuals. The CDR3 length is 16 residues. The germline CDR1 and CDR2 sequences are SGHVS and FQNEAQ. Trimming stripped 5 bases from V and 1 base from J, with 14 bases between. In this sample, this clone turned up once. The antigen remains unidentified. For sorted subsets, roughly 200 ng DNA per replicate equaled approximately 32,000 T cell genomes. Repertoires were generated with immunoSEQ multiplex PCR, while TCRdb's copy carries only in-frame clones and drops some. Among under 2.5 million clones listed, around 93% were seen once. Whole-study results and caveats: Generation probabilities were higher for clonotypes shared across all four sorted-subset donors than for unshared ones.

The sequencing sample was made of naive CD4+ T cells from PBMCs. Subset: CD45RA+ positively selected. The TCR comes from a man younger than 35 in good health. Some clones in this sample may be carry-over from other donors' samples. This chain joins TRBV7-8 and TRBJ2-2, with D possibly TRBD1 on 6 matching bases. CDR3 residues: CASSPRTALNTGELFF. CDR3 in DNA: TGTGCCAGCAGCCCTAGGACAGCATTGAACACCGGGGAGCTGTTTTTT.